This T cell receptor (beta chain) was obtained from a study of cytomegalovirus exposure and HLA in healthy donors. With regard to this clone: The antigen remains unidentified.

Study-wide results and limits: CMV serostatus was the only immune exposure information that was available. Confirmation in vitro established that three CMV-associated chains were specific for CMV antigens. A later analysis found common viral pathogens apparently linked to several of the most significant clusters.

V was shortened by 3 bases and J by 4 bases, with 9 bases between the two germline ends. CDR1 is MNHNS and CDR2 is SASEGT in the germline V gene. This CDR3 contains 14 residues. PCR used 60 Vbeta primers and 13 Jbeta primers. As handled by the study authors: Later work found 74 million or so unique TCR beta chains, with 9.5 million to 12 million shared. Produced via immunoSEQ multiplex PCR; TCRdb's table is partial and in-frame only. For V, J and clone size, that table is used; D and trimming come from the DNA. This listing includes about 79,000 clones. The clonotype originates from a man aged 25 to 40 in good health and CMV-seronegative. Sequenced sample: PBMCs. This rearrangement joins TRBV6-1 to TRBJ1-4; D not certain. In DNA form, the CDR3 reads TGTGCCAGCAGTGAGGCGGGCCATAATGAAAAACTGTTTTTT. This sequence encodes CASSEAGHNEKLFF.